A single TCR beta chain is shown here with its context. This specimen comes from a study of blood T cell repertoires in COVID-19. Study-wide background: COVID-19 samples collected from the United States, Italy and Spain covered acute and convalescent phases.

This table comes from immunoSEQ multiplex PCR, and its TCRdb copy is limited to in-frame clones, with some not included. The sample lists tens of thousands of clones; 75% to 90% were seen once. The sequencing input was peripheral blood. The sequence was collected from an elderly man with acute or convalescent COVID-19.

In DNA form, the CDR3 reads TGCAGCGCGGGACAATCCACTGAAGCTTTCTTT. Its translation is CSAGQSTEAFF. The chain employs TRBV29-1 and TRBJ1-1; D perhaps matches TRBD1 (6 bases). The CDR3 loop spans 11 amino acids. Trimming pared 7 bases from V and 4 bases from J, leaving 10 bases between. CDR1 and CDR2 (germline): SQVTM, ANQGSEA. Filled out from reference TRBV29-1 and TRBJ1-1, the complete variable domain reads SAVISQKPSRDICQRGTSLTIQCQVDSQVTMMFWYRQQPGQSLTLIATANQGSEATYESGFVIDKFPISRPNLTFSTLTVSNMSPEDSSIYLCSAGQSTEAFFGQGTRLTVV.